The clone carrying this TCR beta chain was seen a few times. The CDR3 totals 13 residues. Germline assignment: CDR1 KGHDR and CDR2 SFDVKD. V lost 5 bases and J lost 6, with 13 bases in between. The data stem from a study of patients and donors after allogeneic stem cell transplantation. A single record per CDR3 protein comes from TCRdb applying MiXCR to the RT-PCR reads. The data show roughly 940,000 distinct CDR3 sequences, about a sixth seen once. The chain employs TRBV24-1 and TRBJ2-7; D not certain. Input material: blood, either unsorted or a sorted T cell fraction (not recorded which). The origin of this receptor is a human donor who was either an allogeneic HSCT recipient or a stem cell or donor lymphocyte infusion donor (not recorded which). It is not recorded whose cells these are; they may come from a transplant donor. CDR3 sequence: CATSVSDFGEQYF. In DNA form, the CDR3 reads TGTGCCACCAGTGTTTCAGATTTTGGCGAGCAGTACTTC.